This T cell receptor beta chain was profiled in a study of shared clonotypes between healthy human individuals. Notes on the study in general: Inspection by rarefaction showed sorted-subset sequencing to be incomplete despite large depth. The study found lower generation probabilities in non-shared clonotypes than in those shared by all four donors. Clonotype sharing among donors likely depends on sequencing depth.

This clone was counted once. The antigen is unknown. Profiling relied on immunoSEQ multiplex PCR, and the TCRdb table lists in-frame clones only, not all of them. The sample consists of some 2.3 million clones, approximately 93% of them appearing once. This sequence originates from a man between 18 and 29 years old in good health. Some clones in this sample may be carry-over from other donors' samples. Sequencing used naive CD4+ T cells from PBMCs. Noted subset: CD45RA+ positively selected.

This CDR3 is CATSLPDRGPPREQYF. In nucleotides, the CDR3 is TGTGCCACCAGCCTGCCCGACAGGGGCCCTCCGAGGGAGCAGTACTTC. V and J are TRBV15 and TRBJ2-7, with TRBD1 matching over 8 bases. CDR1 is LNHNV, CDR2 YYDKDF, per germline (reference sequence). V lost 5 bases, J lost 7 bases, and 16 bases stayed unmatched. This CDR3 is 16 amino acids long.